The 28 T cell receptor beta chains presented below share a single source sample, sequenced in a study of Ad26.COV2.S vaccination and SARS-CoV-2 variants. Some clones are missing from TCRdb's copy, which holds only in-frame ones; the method was immunoSEQ multiplex PCR. Of just over 350,000 clones listed, about 91% are singletons. The sample here was peripheral blood, taken after recovery from COVID-19. Every receptor here comes from a human donor who had recovered from COVID-19.

The V gene is TRBV11-2, the J gene TRBJ1-4; no reliable D call. Germline CDR1 and CDR2: SGHAT and FQNNGV. V was shortened by 5 bases and J by 5 bases, with 12 bases between the two germline ends. The CDR3 extends over 14 amino acids. The CDR3 spells CASSERLGNEKLFF. The CDR3 coding sequence is TGTGCCAGCAGCGAGCGGTTGGGGAATGAAAAACTGTTTTTT.

The chain joins TRBV4-3 to TRBJ2-1; no definite D call. Germline V gene sequence: CDR1 LGHNA, CDR2 YSLEER. Trimming removed 1 base at V and 10 bases at J, with 11 bases between. The CDR3 is 13 residues long. The CDR3: CASSQVDHREQFF. The DNA for the CDR3 is TGCGCCAGCAGCCAAGTGGACCACCGGGAGCAGTTCTTC.

J is TRBJ1-6 and V is TRBV6-5, with unresolved D. With 6 bases removed from V and 7 bases from J, the gap between germline ends came to 10 bases. There are 13 residues in the CDR3. Germline V gene lookup returns CDR1 MNHEY and CDR2 SVGAGI. The CDR3 is CASSPLGNSPLHF. The CDR3 nucleotides read TGTGCCAGCAGCCCCCTGGGGAATTCACCCCTCCACTTT.

This sequence joins TRBV19 and TRBJ1-3; tentative D call: TRBD1 (5 bases). The CDR3 is 16 amino acids. Germline CDR1 LNHDA, CDR2 SQIVND (reference sequence). The germline V and J ends were trimmed by 3 bases and 4 bases, with 16 bases remaining between them. The CDR3 sequence: CASSMFPGGEGNTIYF. CDR3 coding DNA: TGTGCCAGTAGTATGTTCCCTGGGGGTGAAGGAAACACCATATATTTT.

J is TRBJ2-3 and V is TRBV3-1 (or the pseudogene TRBV3-2); D may be TRBD1 (6 bases). Germline V gene sequence: CDR1 LGHDT, CDR2 YNNKEL (reference sequence). V was shortened by 4 bases and J by 0 bases, with 17 bases between the two germline ends. The CDR3 has 17 residues. The CDR3 reads CASSRRQVEPSTDTQYF. CDR3 DNA sequence: TGTGCCAGCAGCCGGAGACAGGTCGAACCTAGCACAGATACGCAGTATTTT.

The genes are TRBV15 and TRBJ1-3, with D hard to call. V lost 1 base and J 0 bases, leaving 16 bases between the germline ends. The CDR3 is 18 amino acids. Germline assignment: CDR1 LNHNV and CDR2 YYDKDF (reference sequence). CDR3 protein: CATSRVGLLGISGNTIYF. As DNA, the CDR3 is TGTGCCACCAGCAGAGTAGGGCTTCTAGGGATCTCTGGAAACACCATATATTTT.

This clone turned up a few times. The chain couples TRBV19 to TRBJ1-2, with 8 nucleotides matching TRBD1. V trimming: 10 bases; J trimming: 4 bases; junction bases outside the gene matches: 5. In germline, CDR1 is LNHDA, CDR2 SQIVND (reference sequence). The CDR3 has 12 residues. Here the CDR3 DNA reads TGTGCCACCGACAGGGGTTCCTATGGCTACACCTTC. Translated, it gives CATDRGSYGYTF. The whole variable domain, remainder taken from reference TRBV19 and TRBJ1-2, is DGGITQSPKYLFRKEGQNVTLSCEQNLNHDAMYWYRQDPGQGLRLIYYSQIVNDFQKGDIAEGYSVSREKKESFPLTVTSAQKNPTAFYLCATDRGSYGYTFGSGTRLTVV.

The V and J genes are TRBV7-2 and TRBJ2-7; a possible D gene is TRBD2 (6 bases). V was cut by 7 bases and J by 3 bases, with 19 bases left in between. Germline loops: CDR1 SGHTA, CDR2 FQGNSA. There are 15 residues in the CDR3. CDR3 DNA: TGTGCCAGCACTGTTAGGCGGGGCGAATTCTACGAGCAGTACTTC. It translates to CASTVRRGEFYEQYF.

The rearrangement joins TRBV13 to TRBJ1-2; no clear D gene. This CDR3 is built from 16 residues. CDR1 PRHDT and CDR2 FYEKMQ come from the germline V gene (reference sequence). Trimming shortened V by 7 bases and J by 4 bases, and 22 bases separated the two germline ends. CDR3 coding DNA: TGTGCCAGCACCCTGCCTGGGAGTCAAAGAGGCTATGGCTACACCTTC. Protein: CASTLPGSQRGYGYTF.

The chain carries TRBV24-1 and TRBJ2-2, with D unresolved. The CDR3 is 15 residues long. Germline V CDR1 and CDR2: KGHDR, SFDVKD. Trimming shortened V by 5 bases and J by 2 bases, and 11 bases separated the two germline ends. The CDR3 DNA reads TGTGCCACCAGTGGTGTGGGGAAAAACACCGGGGAGCTGTTTTTT. This codes for CATSGVGKNTGELFF.

V and J are TRBV3-1 (or the pseudogene TRBV3-2) and TRBJ2-4, with 7 bases aligning to TRBD1. The CDR3 runs 16 residues. Germline V gene data show CDR1 as LGHDT and CDR2 as YNNKEL (reference sequence). J gave up 4 bases and V 4 bases, and 10 bases lay outside the gene matches. The chain's CDR3 is CASSLGTDPGKNIQYF. The DNA of the CDR3 is TGTGCCAGCAGCCTAGGGACAGATCCCGGGAAAAACATTCAGTACTTC.

This clone was recorded a few times. The V and J genes are TRBV27 and TRBJ1-5; possible D gene TRBD1, 5 bases. The CDR3 contains 15 residues. The germline gives CDR1 MNHEY, CDR2 SMNVEV (reference sequence). V was trimmed by 5 bases and J by 3 bases, leaving 14 bases between them. The CDR3 sequence is CASSPRGVNNQPQHF. The CDR3 nucleotides are TGTGCCAGCAGTCCGAGGGGAGTGAACAATCAGCCCCAGCATTTT.

This rearrangement joins TRBV7-2 to TRBJ1-5; tentative D call: TRBD1 (5 bases). Germline CDR1 is SGHTA and CDR2 is FQGNSA. This CDR3 region has 14 residues. The V end lost 5 bases, the J end lost 4 bases, and 12 bases lay between the germline ends. The CDR3 spells CASSHGGANQPQHF. DNA of the CDR3: TGTGCCAGCAGCCACGGGGGAGCGAATCAGCCCCAGCATTTT. Complete variable domain (other parts from reference TRBV7-2 and TRBJ1-5): GAGVSQSPSNKVTEKGKDVELRCDPISGHTALYWYRQSLGQGLEFLIYFQGNSAPDKSGLPSDRFSAERTGGSVSTLTIQRTQQEDSAVYLCASSHGGANQPQHFGDGTRLSIL.

The chain links TRBV10-3 to TRBJ1-5; no definite D call. Trimming took off 5 bases at V and 2 bases at J, with 10 bases between the two ends. Germline loops: CDR1 ENHRY, CDR2 SYGVKD. This CDR3 contains 14 residues. The CDR3 DNA follows: TGTGCCATCAGTAAACCCGGAGGCAATCAGCCCCAGCATTTT. It codes for CAISKPGGNQPQHF.

Turning to this clone: Within the sample, other DNA sequences also encode this same CDR3. This chain uses TRBV3-1 (or the pseudogene TRBV3-2) with TRBJ1-3; D gene uncertain. Germline V gene lookup returns CDR1 LGHDT and CDR2 YNNKEL (reference sequence). V was pared by 0 bases and J by 0 bases, with 6 bases between. This CDR3 is built from 15 residues. This CDR3 is CASSQEGSSGNTIYF. The CDR3 nucleotides read TGTGCCAGCAGCCAAGAAGGCAGCTCTGGAAACACCATATATTTT.

The chain couples TRBV5-6 to TRBJ1-2; the D is unclear. This CDR3 is built from 17 residues. V gave up 0 bases and J gave up 3 bases, with 18 bases separating them. Germline loops: CDR1 SGHDT, CDR2 YYEEEE. For the CDR3, the DNA is TGTGCCAGCAGCTTGGGTACTCCGGGCCTCAGTCACTATGGCTACACCTTC. Residues: CASSLGTPGLSHYGYTF.

J is TRBJ2-2 and V is TRBV19; D remains ambiguous. CDR1 and CDR2 from the germline V gene are LNHDA and SQIVND (reference sequence). The CDR3 runs 15 residues. The V end was cut by 5 bases, the J end by 3 bases, with 13 bases between. The CDR3 region is CASSSFYGDTGELFF. CDR3 bases: TGTGCCAGTAGTTCTTTTTATGGTGACACCGGGGAGCTGTTTTTT.

The V gene is TRBV6-2 or TRBV6-3, the J gene TRBJ2-7, with no clear D. With 2 bases removed from V and 6 bases from J, the gap between germline ends came to 11 bases. The CDR3 is made up of 13 amino acids. Germline V gene sequence: CDR1 MNHEY, CDR2 SVGEGT. The CDR3 spells CASSYALLSEQYF. The CDR3 nucleotides read TGTGCCAGCAGTTACGCGTTACTATCCGAGCAGTACTTC.

J is TRBJ2-7 and V is TRBV7-2; D is undetermined. CDR1 is SGHTA and CDR2 is FQGNSA in the germline V gene. The CDR3 sequence is 14 residues long. V lost 7 bases and J lost 0, with 13 bases in between. The CDR3: CASNLGPYSYEQYF. In nucleotides, the CDR3 is TGTGCCAGCAATTTAGGTCCTTACTCCTACGAGCAGTACTTC.

V gene TRBV7-9 combines with J gene TRBJ2-2, with D perhaps given as TRBD1 or TRBD2 (6 bases each). The V gene lost 5 bases and the J gene lost 0 bases, with 10 bases spanning the gap. The CDR3 loop spans 15 amino acids. Germline V CDR1 and CDR2: SEHNR, FQNEAQ (reference sequence). The CDR3, as DNA: TGTGCCAGCAGCCGGGGGCTGGCGAACACCGGGGAGCTGTTTTTT. Translated: CASSRGLANTGELFF.

This chain uses TRBV19 with TRBJ2-5, with D maybe TRBD1 (6 bases). V was trimmed by 4 bases and J by 4 bases, leaving 13 bases between them. The CDR3 spans 14 residues. Germline loops: CDR1 LNHDA, CDR2 SQIVND (reference sequence). The CDR3 DNA follows: TGTGCCAGTAGTAACTGGGGGCAAGGAGAGACCCAGTACTTC. This gives the protein CASSNWGQGETQYF.

The chain combines TRBV11-3 with TRBJ2-1; no reliable D call. The V end was cut by 1 base, the J end by 8 bases, with 12 bases between. The germline gives CDR1 SGHNT, CDR2 YENEEA. This CDR3 comprises 14 residues. The CDR3 loop reads CASSLGRPWDEQFF. The CDR3 bases are TGTGCCAGCAGCTTAGGGCGCCCTTGGGATGAGCAGTTCTTC.

This clone was seen only once. V gene TRBV4-1 combines with J gene TRBJ2-7; TRBD2 agrees at 7 bases. There are 16 residues in the CDR3. The germline gives CDR1 MGHRA, CDR2 YSYEKL. The junction had 8 bases not matched to a gene; V was cut back by 0 bases and J by 3 bases. CDR3 nucleotide sequence: TGCGCCAGCAGCCAAGATGGCCAGGGACTATACTACGAGCAGTACTTC. Protein: CASSQDGQGLYYEQYF.

V usage is TRBV3-1 (or the pseudogene TRBV3-2) and J usage is TRBJ2-2; no reliable D call. The CDR3 loop spans 17 amino acids. Germline CDR1 LGHDT, CDR2 YNNKEL (reference sequence). Trimming removed 0 bases at V and 2 bases at J, with 13 bases between. The chain's CDR3 is CASSQEIGRINTGELFF. DNA for the CDR3: TGTGCCAGCAGCCAAGAAATTGGACGGATAAACACCGGGGAGCTGTTTTTT.

The J gene is TRBJ2-1, the V gene TRBV9; D is possibly TRBD1 (5 bases). V was clipped by 7 bases and J by 9 bases, with 26 bases between them. Germline values: CDR1 SGDLS, CDR2 YYNGEE. This CDR3 is 16 amino acids long. The CDR3 loop reads CASGSGARILEGEQFF. The DNA of the CDR3 is TGTGCCAGCGGTAGTGGGGCTCGGATTTTAGAAGGTGAGCAGTTCTTC.

The count of this clone is one. V is TRBV27 and J is TRBJ1-4; no definite D call. The ends were cut back, 4 bases at V and 1 base at J, with 4 bases in the middle. Germline values: CDR1 MNHEY, CDR2 SMNVEV (reference sequence). The CDR3 is made up of 13 amino acids. The CDR3 here is CASSSLTNEKLFF. DNA of the CDR3: TGTGCCAGCAGTTCCCTAACTAATGAAAAACTGTTTTTT.

V usage is TRBV4-1 and J usage is TRBJ1-2; possible D gene TRBD1, 6 bases. Germline-derived CDR1 and CDR2 are MGHRA and YSYEKL. CDR3 size: 14 residues. Deletions cut 4 bases from V and 6 bases from J, with 15 bases between. The CDR3, as DNA: TGCGCCAGCAGCCCTAGACAGGCCTTGGATGGCTACACCTTC. The encoded protein is CASSPRQALDGYTF.

This chain connects TRBV11-2 to TRBJ2-7; 11 bases align to TRBD1. Germline trimming cut 3 bases from V and 7 bases from J; bases unmatched to any gene: 8. Germline V gives CDR1 SGHAT, CDR2 FQNNGV. The CDR3 runs to 15 residues. The chain's CDR3 is CASSLSPGTGGEQYF. CDR3 coding DNA: TGTGCCAGCAGCTTGTCCCCTGGGACAGGGGGGGAGCAGTACTTC. The entire variable domain, with the rest obtained from reference TRBV11-2 and TRBJ2-7, is as follows: EAGVAQSPRYKIIEKRQSVAFWCNPISGHATLYWYQQILGQGPKLLIQFQNNGVVDDSQLPKDRFSAERLKGVDSTLKIQPAKLEDSAVYLCASSLSPGTGGEQYFGPGTRLTVT.